This is a list of T cell receptor beta chains from one sample in a study of T cells in Graves' hyperthyroidism and ophthalmopathy. From the multiplex PCR reads, TCRdb called clonotypes with MiXCR, one entry per CDR3 protein. This table holds hundreds of thousands of distinct CDR3 sequences, approximately 23% found once. Source material: blood. The source of these receptors is a woman between 65 and 79 years old with Graves' ophthalmopathy. Both conserved end residues are part of each CDR3. The order of the fields is clone size, D gene, V gene, J gene, CDR3 protein, CDR3 DNA. A D gene is named only where the DNA matches it firmly. Clone size is not always given. Where it is, it says once, few, many or a class for expanded clones.

abundance: many; d_gene: TRBD2; v_gene: TRBV2; j_gene: TRBJ2-3; CDR3aa: CASSPIAGAHHTQYF; CDR3nt: TGTGCCAGCAGCCCTATAGCGGGTGCACACCATACGCAGTATTTT
abundance: -; d_gene: -; v_gene: TRBV9; j_gene: TRBJ2-7; CDR3aa: CASSVDGRTNEQYF; CDR3nt: TGTGCCAGCAGCGTAGACGGGAGAACCAACGAGCAGTACTTC
abundance: once; d_gene: -; v_gene: TRBV6-1; j_gene: TRBJ2-7; CDR3aa: CASRNGGSYEQYF; CDR3nt: TGTGCCAGCAGAAACGGCGGGTCCTACGAGCAGTACTTC
abundance: many; d_gene: -; v_gene: TRBV2; j_gene: TRBJ1-6; CDR3aa: CASIALLASPLHF; CDR3nt: TGTGCCAGCATCGCCTTGTTAGCTTCACCCCTCCACTTT
abundance: many; d_gene: -; v_gene: TRBV28; j_gene: TRBJ1-2; CDR3aa: CASSLSGRASYGYTF; CDR3nt: TGTGCCAGCAGTTTATCCGGCAGGGCGAGCTATGGCTACACCTTC
abundance: few; d_gene: -; v_gene: TRBV15; j_gene: TRBJ2-2; CDR3aa: CATSRDSSTGELFF; CDR3nt: TGTGCCACCAGCAGAGATAGTTCCACCGGGGAGTTGTTTTTT
abundance: many; d_gene: -; v_gene: TRBV2; j_gene: TRBJ2-5; CDR3aa: CASSETHSGQETQYF; CDR3nt: TGTGCCAGCAGTGAGACACATAGCGGCCAAGAGACCCAGTACTTC
abundance: few; d_gene: TRBD2; v_gene: TRBV7-9; j_gene: TRBJ2-7; CDR3aa: CASSLHGRAYEQYF; CDR3nt: TGTGCCAGCAGCTTACATGGGAGGGCCTACGAGCAGTACTTC
abundance: many; d_gene: -; v_gene: TRBV12-3/TRBV12-4; j_gene: TRBJ2-7; CDR3aa: CASSPSGGGPREQYF; CDR3nt: TGTGCCAGCAGCCCCTCTGGGGGGGGGCCGCGGGAGCAGTACTTC
abundance: few; d_gene: -; v_gene: TRBV7-3; j_gene: TRBJ2-2; CDR3aa: CASRPTRNTGELFF; CDR3nt: TGTGCCAGCAGGCCGACTAGAAACACCGGGGAGCTGTTTTTT
abundance: -; d_gene: -; v_gene: TRBV6-2/TRBV6-3; j_gene: TRBJ2-3; CDR3aa: CASTDYSSTDTQYF; CDR3nt: TGTGCCAGCACCGACTATTCTAGCACAGATACGCAGTATTTT
abundance: many; d_gene: TRBD1; v_gene: TRBV6-1; j_gene: TRBJ2-5; CDR3aa: CASRRDREQETQYF; CDR3nt: TGTGCCAGCAGGAGGGACAGGGAACAAGAGACCCAGTACTTC